This is a list of T cell receptor beta chains from one sample in a study of cytomegalovirus exposure and HLA in healthy donors. The method was immunoSEQ multiplex PCR; TCRdb's version includes in-frame clones alone and lacks a portion of them. Its table lists 53,000 or so clones. The source material was PBMCs. Receptors were obtained from a man aged 18 to 30 in good health and CMV-seropositive. CDR3s include the opening cysteine and the closing phenylalanine or tryptophan. Each record gives: clone size, J gene, D gene, V gene, CDR3 DNA, CDR3 protein. A D gene is named only where the DNA matches it firmly. Expanded clones are given a class, and other clones once, few, many or no size at all.

. TRBJ2-3 . TRBV5-4 TGTGCCAGCAGCCCTTTAAGAGCGACGGCAGCAGATACGCAGTATTTT CASSPLRATAADTQYF
. TRBJ2-2 . TRBV2 TGTGCCAGCAGTGAAGTGGTGGCCACCGGGGAGCTGTTTTTT CASSEVVATGELFF
. TRBJ2-7 . TRBV28 TGTGCCAGCAGCCCAATAGACGGGAGTGGCGAATACGAGCAGTACTTC CASSPIDGSGEYEQYF
. TRBJ2-5 TRBD2 TRBV15 TGTGCCACCTCCGCGGGGGGATTGGAAGAGACCCAGTACTTC CATSAGGLEETQYF
. TRBJ2-3 TRBD1 TRBV27 TGTGCCAGCAGCCACAGGGGGCGCGGTACAGATACGCAGTATTTT CASSHRGRGTDTQYF
. TRBJ2-2 TRBD1 TRBV10-1 TGCGCCAGCAGTGAGTCCGGACAGGGGGGGAACACCGGGGAGCTGTTTTTT CASSESGQGGNTGELFF
. TRBJ1-4 TRBD1 TRBV5-1 TGCGCCGGCAGCAATCAGGGGGCGGATAGTGAAAAACTGTTTTTT CAGSNQGADSEKLFF
. TRBJ2-7 . TRBV9 TGTGCCAGCAGCGCGGGACACGCCGCCGAGCAGTACTTC CASSAGHAAEQYF
. TRBJ1-4 . TRBV19 TGTGCCAGTTCGGGACTGACTAATGAAAAACTGTTTTTT CASSGLTNEKLFF
. TRBJ2-7 . TRBV6-5 TGTGCCAGCAGTTATTTACAGGGACCTTCCTACGAGCAGTACTTC CASSYLQGPSYEQYF
. TRBJ1-4 . TRBV5-8 TGTGCCAGCAGCTTGGAGAAGGGGATTGAAAAACTGTTTTTT CASSLEKGIEKLFF
. TRBJ1-1 . TRBV10-1 TGCGCCAGCAGTGAGATCGGGAGACGGGATTACACTGAAGCTTTCTTT CASSEIGRRDYTEAFF
. TRBJ2-7 . TRBV28 TGTGCCGTCGGGGTCTACGAGCAGTACTTC CAVGVYEQYF
. TRBJ2-3 TRBD2 TRBV6-5 TGTGCCAGCAGTTATAGCGGGAGAAGGACAGATACGCAGTATTTT CASSYSGRRTDTQYF
. TRBJ2-7 TRBD2 TRBV11-2 TGTGCCAGCAGCTTAATACCTAGCGGGAGGGCCGTCTACGAGCAGTACTTC CASSLIPSGRAVYEQYF
large TRBJ2-7 TRBD1 TRBV9 TGTGCCAGCAGCGTAGGGGACAGATCCTACGAGCAGTACTTC CASSVGDRSYEQYF
. TRBJ2-7 TRBD2 TRBV18 TGTGCCAGCTCGGCGACTAGCGGGAGAAATCCCTACGAGCAGTACTTC CASSATSGRNPYEQYF
. TRBJ1-5 . TRBV6-4 TGTGCCAGCAGTGACTCGAACGAGGGCAATCAGCCCCAGCATTTT CASSDSNEGNQPQHF
. TRBJ1-2 . TRBV2 TGTGCCAGCGAGGGGGAAGGCTACACCTTC CASEGEGYTF
. TRBJ2-1 TRBD2 TRBV30 TGTGCCTGGAGTGCCGGACTAGCGGGAAGTTACAATGAGCAGTTCTTC CAWSAGLAGSYNEQFF
. TRBJ2-5 . TRBV6-1 TGTGCCGGCACCGGCGATCCGGGGGGCTCGGAGACCCAGTACTTC CAGTGDPGGSETQYF
. TRBJ2-4 . TRBV30 TGTGCCTGGAGTACTGGGGGCTCGCAAAACATTCAGTACTTC CAWSTGGSQNIQYF
. TRBJ2-7 TRBD2 TRBV10-2 TGCGCCAGCAGTGCAGGACTAGCCGTTACCTACGAGCAGTACTTC CASSAGLAVTYEQYF
. TRBJ2-1 TRBD1 TRBV19 TGTGCCAGTAGTATAGGACAGGGTGAGCAGTTCTTC CASSIGQGEQFF
. TRBJ2-7 TRBD1 TRBV4-1 TGCGCCAGCAGCCAAGGTCCCAAGGCGGACAGGGCGTCCTACGAGCAGTACTTC CASSQGPKADRASYEQYF
. TRBJ1-3 . TRBV30 TGTGCCTGGAACCTCGACCGGACGGGGGGAAACACCATATATTTT CAWNLDRTGGNTIYF
medium-sized TRBJ1-4 TRBD1 TRBV7-6 TGTGCCAGCAGCCCCCCAAGGGGGCTGAATGAAAAACTGTTTTTT CASSPPRGLNEKLFF
. TRBJ1-2 . TRBV4-1 TGCGCCAGCAGCCAAGAAAGCCTGTCCACGATTTATGGCTACACCTTC CASSQESLSTIYGYTF
. TRBJ1-1 TRBD1 TRBV11-1 TGTGCCAGCAGTCAGGGGGCAGGTCGGTACACTGAAGCTTTCTTT CASSQGAGRYTEAFF
. TRBJ2-1 . TRBV4-1 TGCGCCAGCAGCCAAGATTCGGGGTTCCTTGAGCAGTTCTTC CASSQDSGFLEQFF
. TRBJ1-1 TRBD1 TRBV2 TGTGCCAGCAGTGAAGACAGGGGGGTCACTGAAGCTTTCTTT CASSEDRGVTEAFF
. TRBJ1-2 . TRBV25-1 TGTGCCAGCTCTCCATATAGTAGTGCTAACTATGGCTACACCTTC CASSPYSSANYGYTF
. TRBJ1-2 . TRBV30 TGTGCCTGGAGTGTACGGTCAGGGGACGGGGGCTACACCTTC CAWSVRSGDGGYTF
. TRBJ2-3 . TRBV27 TGTGCCAGCAGCCAGGGCACAGATACGCAGTATTTT CASSQGTDTQYF
. TRBJ1-5 TRBD1 TRBV27 TGTGCCAGCGCTGCCGGGACAGGGAGCAATCAGCCCCAGCATTTT CASAAGTGSNQPQHF
. TRBJ2-3 TRBD1 TRBV5-1 TGCGCCAGCAGCTTGGAGTACAGGGGGACAGATACGCAGTATTTT CASSLEYRGTDTQYF
. TRBJ2-1 . TRBV9 TGTGCCAGCAGCGCCCCCCCGCCGGGGAATGAGCAGTTCTTC CASSAPPPGNEQFF
. TRBJ2-2 . TRBV19 TGTGCCAGTAGTATGCGGGCAGGAACCGGGGAGCTGTTTTTT CASSMRAGTGELFF
. TRBJ1-4 . TRBV29-1 TGCAGCGTTGAAGATCTTAATAATGAAAAACTGTTTTTT CSVEDLNNEKLFF
. TRBJ2-5 TRBD1 TRBV12-5 TGTGCTAGTGGTCCGGGGCTCACGCCGGGCAGGGGGTGGGAGACCCAGTACTTC CASGPGLTPGRGWETQYF
. TRBJ1-6 . TRBV6-4 TGTGCCAGCACCACGGGGGAGTCAGGCTCACCCCTCCACTTT CASTTGESGSPLHF
. TRBJ2-5 . TRBV5-4 TGTGCCAGCAGCTTACGTACCTCGGGGGAGACCCAGTACTTC CASSLRTSGETQYF
. TRBJ1-1 . TRBV9 TGTGCCAGCAGCGTAGAACCGGGGATGGGCACTGAAGCTTTCTTT CASSVEPGMGTEAFF
. TRBJ2-7 TRBD1 TRBV7-8 TGTGCCAGCAGCCCGGAGGGCAGGGGGCGAGGCGAGCAGTACTTC CASSPEGRGRGEQYF
. TRBJ2-7 TRBD2 TRBV5-1 TGCGCCAGCAGACCTAGCGGGAACCACGAGCAGTACTTC CASRPSGNHEQYF